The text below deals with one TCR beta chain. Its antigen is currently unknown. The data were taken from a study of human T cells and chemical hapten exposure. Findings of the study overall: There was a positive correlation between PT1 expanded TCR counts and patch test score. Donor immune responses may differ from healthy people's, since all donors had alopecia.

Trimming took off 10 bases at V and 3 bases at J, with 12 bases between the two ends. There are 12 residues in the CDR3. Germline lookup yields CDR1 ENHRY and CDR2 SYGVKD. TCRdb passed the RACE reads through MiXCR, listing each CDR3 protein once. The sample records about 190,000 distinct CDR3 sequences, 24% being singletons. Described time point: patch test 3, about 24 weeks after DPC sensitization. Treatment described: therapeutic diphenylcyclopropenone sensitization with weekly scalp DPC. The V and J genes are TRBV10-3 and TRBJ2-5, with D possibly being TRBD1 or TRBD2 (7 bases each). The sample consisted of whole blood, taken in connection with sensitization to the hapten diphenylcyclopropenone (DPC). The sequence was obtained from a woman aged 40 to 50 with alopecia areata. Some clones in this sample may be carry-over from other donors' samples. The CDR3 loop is CATSGGEETQYF. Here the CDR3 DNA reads TGTGCCACCTCAGGGGGGGAAGAGACCCAGTACTTC.